Described below is a single T cell receptor (beta chain) sequence and its context. Its antigen is as yet unknown. The CDR3 is made up of 14 amino acids. Trimming removed 0 bases from V and 1 base from J, with 7 bases in between. In germline, CDR1 is SGDLS, CDR2 YYNGEE. These data originate in a study of T cell responses to AZD1222 COVID-19 vaccine. The study's findings and limits: Donors skewed white British and female; clonal diversity was possibly underestimated.

Profiling relied on immunoSEQ multiplex PCR, and the TCRdb table lists in-frame clones only, not all of them. The sample lists about 120,000 clones, 88% occurring once. Sequenced here: peripheral blood, sampled on day 0 of AZD1222 vaccination. The chain combines TRBV9 with TRBJ2-5, with unresolved D. This TCR came from an adult in good health. The CDR3 DNA reads as TGTGCCAGCAGCGTAGGGGTGGGCCAAGAGACCCAGTACTTC. Translating it yields CASSVGVGQETQYF.